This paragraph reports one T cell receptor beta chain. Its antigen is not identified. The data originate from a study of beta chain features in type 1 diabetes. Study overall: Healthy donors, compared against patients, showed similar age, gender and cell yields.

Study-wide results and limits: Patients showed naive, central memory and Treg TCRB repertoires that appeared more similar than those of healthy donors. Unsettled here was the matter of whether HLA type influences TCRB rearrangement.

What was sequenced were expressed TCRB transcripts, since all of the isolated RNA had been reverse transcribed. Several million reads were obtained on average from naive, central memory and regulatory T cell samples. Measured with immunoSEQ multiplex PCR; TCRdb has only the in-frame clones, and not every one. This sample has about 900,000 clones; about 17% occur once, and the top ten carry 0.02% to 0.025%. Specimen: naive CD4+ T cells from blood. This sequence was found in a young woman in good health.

CDR3 coding DNA: TGTGCCAGCAGTTCCCATGTAGCGGGAGCCGGGGAGCTGTTTTTT. Translating it yields CASSSHVAGAGELFF. J is TRBJ2-2 and V is TRBV28; 9 nucleotides align to TRBD2. There are 15 residues in the CDR3. Unmatched junction bases numbered 6, after V lost 4 bases and J lost 6 bases. CDR1 is MDHEN, CDR2 SYDVKM, per germline.